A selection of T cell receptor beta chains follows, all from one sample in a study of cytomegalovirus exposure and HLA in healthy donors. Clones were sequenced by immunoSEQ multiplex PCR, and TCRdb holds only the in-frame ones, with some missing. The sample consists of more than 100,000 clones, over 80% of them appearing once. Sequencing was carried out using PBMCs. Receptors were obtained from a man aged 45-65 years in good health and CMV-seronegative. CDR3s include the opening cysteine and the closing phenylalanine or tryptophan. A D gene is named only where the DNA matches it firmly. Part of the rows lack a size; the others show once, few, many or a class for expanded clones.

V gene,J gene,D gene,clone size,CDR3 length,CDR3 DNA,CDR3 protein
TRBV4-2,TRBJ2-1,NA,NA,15,TGTGCCAGCAGCCAAGACCAGGGGATTTACAATGAGCAGTTCTTC,CASSQDQGIYNEQFF
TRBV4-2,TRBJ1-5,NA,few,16,TGTGCCAGCAGCCAAGAGGGCAGGCAGGGTCAACAGCCCCAGCATTTT,CASSQEGRQGQQPQHF
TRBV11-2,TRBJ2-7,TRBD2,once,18,TGTGCCAGCAGCTTAGGCCCGTTCCTAGCGGGGGGAGCCTACGAGCAGTACTTC,CASSLGPFLAGGAYEQYF
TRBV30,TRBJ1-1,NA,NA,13,TGTGCCTGGAGTGTAGGCGGATACACTGAAGCTTTCTTT,CAWSVGGYTEAFF
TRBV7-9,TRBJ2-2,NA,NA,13,TGTGCCAGCAGCTTACTGAACACCGGGGAGCTGTTTTTT,CASSLLNTGELFF
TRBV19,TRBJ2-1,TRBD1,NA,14,TGTGCCAGTAGTGACCCGACAGGGGGCAATGAGCAGTTCTTC,CASSDPTGGNEQFF
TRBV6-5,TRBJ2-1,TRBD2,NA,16,TGTGCCAGCAGTTACTCAGGGGTAGCGGGAGGGTATGAGCAGTTCTTC,CASSYSGVAGGYEQFF
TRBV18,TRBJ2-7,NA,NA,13,TGTGCCAGCTCACCAAAGGGGGCCTACGAGCAGTACTTC,CASSPKGAYEQYF
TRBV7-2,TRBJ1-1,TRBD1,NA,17,TGTGCCAGCAGCTTACTCTCAACAGGGGGCGTGAACACTGAAGCTTTCTTT,CASSLLSTGGVNTEAFF
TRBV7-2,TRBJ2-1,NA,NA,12,TGTGCCAGCAGCCCTTACAACAATGAGCAGTTCTTC,CASSPYNNEQFF
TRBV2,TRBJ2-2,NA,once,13,TGTGCCAGCAGTAGAGAGAACACCGGGGAGCTGTTTTTT,CASSRENTGELFF
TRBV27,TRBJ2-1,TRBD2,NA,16,TGTGCCAGCAGTTGGTTTAGGACTAGCGGGAGCAATGAGCAGTTCTTC,CASSWFRTSGSNEQFF
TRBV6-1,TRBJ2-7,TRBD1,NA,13,TGTGCCAGTCAAAGGGACAGACGTGGCGCGCAGTACTTC,CASQRDRRGAQYF